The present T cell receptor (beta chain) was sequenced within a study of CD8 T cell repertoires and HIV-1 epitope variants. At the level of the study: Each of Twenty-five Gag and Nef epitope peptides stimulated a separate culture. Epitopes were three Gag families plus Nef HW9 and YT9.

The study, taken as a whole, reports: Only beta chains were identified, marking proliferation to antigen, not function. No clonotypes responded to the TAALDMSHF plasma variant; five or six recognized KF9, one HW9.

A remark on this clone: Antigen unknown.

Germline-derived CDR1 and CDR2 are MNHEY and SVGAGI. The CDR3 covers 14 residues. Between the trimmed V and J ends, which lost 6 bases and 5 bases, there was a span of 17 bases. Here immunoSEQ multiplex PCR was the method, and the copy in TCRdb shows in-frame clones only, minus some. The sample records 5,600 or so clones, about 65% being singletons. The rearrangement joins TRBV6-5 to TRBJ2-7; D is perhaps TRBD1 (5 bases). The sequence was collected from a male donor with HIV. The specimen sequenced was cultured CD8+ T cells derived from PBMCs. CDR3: CASSAETALNEQYF. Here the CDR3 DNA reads TGTGCCAGCAGCGCCGAGACAGCACTGAACGAGCAGTACTTC.